This passage covers 7 T cell receptor beta chains from one sample sequenced in a study of blood T cell repertoires in COVID-19. Using immunoSEQ multiplex PCR, the repertoire was profiled, and TCRdb retains in-frame clones only, with some absent. The table has around 210,000 clones, approximately 82% seen once. The specimen sequenced was peripheral blood. The receptors stem from a human donor in a cohort sampled during active COVID-19.

This chain uses TRBV6-5 with TRBJ2-1, with 9 bases aligning to TRBD1. The germline CDR1 and CDR2 sequences are MNHEY and SVGAGI. J was trimmed by 7 bases and V by 5 bases; bases with no gene match: 6. The CDR3 is made up of 14 amino acids. The CDR3 DNA is TGTGCCAGCAGTATGGACAGGGGAGAGAATGAGCAGTTCTTC. It yields the protein CASSMDRGENEQFF.

The rearrangement links TRBV4-1 to TRBJ1-4, with TRBD1 matching over 7 bases. The CDR3 runs to 15 residues. The junction had 7 bases not matched to a gene; V was cut back by 1 base and J by 8 bases. Germline lookup yields CDR1 MGHRA and CDR2 YSYEKL. The CDR3 here is CASSQVERGREKLFF. Written as DNA, the CDR3 is TGCGCCAGCAGCCAAGTAGAAAGGGGGCGCGAAAAACTGTTTTTT.

The chain combines TRBV3-1 (or the pseudogene TRBV3-2) with TRBJ2-7; D is unresolved. The germline CDR1 and CDR2 sequences are LGHDT and YNNKEL (reference sequence). The V and J ends lost 4 bases and 0 bases respectively, with 10 bases between them. The CDR3 has 14 amino acids. CDR3 region: CASSLAGLSYEQYF. The CDR3 nucleotides are TGTGCCAGCAGCCTTGCTGGCCTCTCCTACGAGCAGTACTTC.

The V and J genes are TRBV19 and TRBJ1-1; TRBD1 agrees at 10 bases. The trim removed 6 bases at V and 5 bases at J, leaving 6 bases unmatched. The CDR3 has 14 amino acids. Germline CDR1 LNHDA, CDR2 SQIVND (reference sequence). CDR3: CASSDRGRWTEAFF. The CDR3 nucleotides are TGTGCCAGTAGCGACAGGGGGCGATGGACTGAAGCTTTCTTT.

The chain links TRBV3-1 (or the pseudogene TRBV3-2) to TRBJ2-5; TRBD2 is a possible D gene (5 bases). This CDR3 has 14 amino acids. The germline V gene encodes CDR1 LGHDT and CDR2 YNNKEL (reference sequence). The V gene lost 0 bases and the J gene lost 4 bases, with 9 bases spanning the gap. CDR3: CASSQDLAAETQYF. The CDR3 DNA is TGTGCCAGCAGCCAAGATCTAGCAGCAGAGACCCAGTACTTC.

The gene calls are TRBV7-9 and TRBJ1-2; D remains unclear. Germline CDR1 is SEHNR and CDR2 is FQNEAQ (reference sequence). This CDR3 has 14 residues. Trimming removed 2 bases from V and 2 bases from J, with 9 bases in between. The CDR3 region has the DNA TGTGCCAGCAGCTTAATTGCAGTGAACTATGGCTACACCTTC. It encodes CASSLIAVNYGYTF.

This clone was seen a single time. V and J are TRBV27 and TRBJ2-5, with 11 bases aligning to TRBD2. With V trimmed by 6 bases and J by 4 bases, 7 bases remained unmatched. The CDR3 sequence is 15 residues long. Germline V gene data show CDR1 as MNHEY and CDR2 as SMNVEV (reference sequence). CDR3 nucleotides: TGTGCCAGCAGGGAACTAGCGGGAGCGTCAGAGACCCAGTACTTC. Protein: CASRELAGASETQYF.